Presented here are 20 T cell receptor beta chains from one specimen sequenced in a study of T cells after yellow fever vaccination. A single record per CDR3 protein comes from TCRdb applying MiXCR to the 5' RACE reads. The profile covers some 670,000 distinct CDR3 sequences, with roughly an eighth appearing a single time and under 15% taken by the ten largest. This specimen was PBMCs, taken on the day of the yellow fever booster vaccination. All receptors come from a man aged 25-40 years who received the YFV17D yellow fever vaccine.

V is TRBV3-1 and J is TRBJ2-1; 12 bases match TRBD2. After removal of 1 base from V and 7 bases from J, the junction contained 5 bases not matched to a gene. Germline values: CDR1 LGHDT, CDR2 YNNKEL (reference sequence). The CDR3 runs 16 residues. The CDR3 sequence is CASSQVRLAGDNEQFF. The CDR3 DNA reads as TGTGCCAGCAGCCAAGTAAGACTAGCGGGAGATAATGAGCAGTTCTTC.

This clonotype was seen only a few times. J is TRBJ2-5 and V is TRBV7-2; D perhaps matches TRBD2 (6 bases). This CDR3 has 13 residues. V was shortened by 7 bases and J by 5 bases, with 14 bases between the two germline ends. CDR1 SGHTA and CDR2 FQGNSA come from the germline V gene. Here the CDR3 reads CASIPPGLETQYF. The CDR3, as DNA: TGTGCCAGCATCCCCCCGGGACTGGAGACCCAGTACTTC.

This clonotype was picked up many times. The gene calls are TRBV15 and TRBJ1-5; D gene ambiguous. V lost 0 bases and J lost 5, with 11 bases in between. Per the germline V gene, CDR1 is LNHNV and CDR2 is YYDKDF (reference sequence). CDR3 length equals 15 residues. CDR3 nucleotide sequence: TGTGCCACCAGCAGAGATGGGTCGGGGTATCAGCCCCAGCATTTT. Protein sequence: CATSRDGSGYQPQHF.

This clonotype turned up a few times. The chain couples TRBV6-2 or TRBV6-3 to TRBJ1-1, with D perhaps TRBD1 (5 bases). This CDR3 has 12 amino acids. Germline values: CDR1 MNHEY, CDR2 SVGEGT. Between the trimmed V and J ends, which lost 1 base and 8 bases, there was a span of 8 bases. The DNA of the CDR3 is TGTGCCAGCAGTTACTGGGAGGGGGAAGCTTTCTTT. Residues: CASSYWEGEAFF.

This clonotype was found a few times. This chain joins TRBV11-2 and TRBJ2-1; TRBD1 is a possible D gene (5 bases). The CDR3 totals 17 residues. Germline CDR1 and CDR2: SGHAT and FQNNGV. V shed 0 bases and J shed 5 bases, with 17 bases lying between them. The CDR3 region is CASSLEISRGRDNEQFF. The CDR3 nucleotides read TGTGCCAGCAGCTTAGAGATATCAAGGGGAAGAGACAATGAGCAGTTCTTC.

In its sample, this clonotype was seen a few times. J is TRBJ2-7 and V is TRBV20-1, with TRBD2 matching over 7 bases. V dropped 3 bases and J dropped 0; count of bases not matched to a gene: 5. Germline V lookup: CDR1 DFQATT, CDR2 SNEGSKA (reference sequence). The CDR3 contains 14 residues. CDR3 loop: CSASTGTTSYEQYF. The CDR3 DNA follows: TGCAGTGCTAGCACCGGGACTACCTCCTACGAGCAGTACTTC.

This clonotype was detected only a few times. This sequence joins TRBV29-1 and TRBJ2-1; possible D gene TRBD2, 6 bases. In germline, CDR1 is SQVTM, CDR2 ANQGSEA. With 1 base removed from V and 3 bases from J, the gap between germline ends came to 19 bases. CDR3 size: 17 residues. The CDR3 coding sequence is TGCAGCGTTGAAGGGGCAACCCGCGGGAAACACTACAATGAGCAGTTCTTC. Translated: CSVEGATRGKHYNEQFF.

A single count supports this clonotype. A junction boundary mismatches the germline segment, possibly from a read error. The chain combines TRBV20-1 with TRBJ2-1, with 7 bases matching TRBD2. The CDR3 consists of 17 residues. CDR1 is DFQATT, CDR2 SNEGSKA, per germline (reference sequence). CDR3 sequence reads: CCAKETSIFSSYNEQFF. CDR3 sequence (DNA): TGCTGTGCTAAGGAGACTAGCATCTTCAGCTCCTACAATGAGCAGTTCTTC.

This clonotype came up a few times. This chain joins TRBV25-1 and TRBJ2-1; TRBD2 matches at 7 bases. Germline lookup yields CDR1 MGHDK and CDR2 SYGVNS. V dropped 2 bases and J dropped 5; count of bases not matched to a gene: 21. The CDR3 runs to 20 residues. In nucleotides, the CDR3 is TGTGCCAGCAGTGAAACGGGTGGGGACGAGGGGCAGGGACTACACAATGAGCAGTTCTTC. Protein sequence: CASSETGGDEGQGLHNEQFF.

Regarding this clonotype: One end of the junction fails to match germline, which may point to a read error. This chain links TRBV14 with TRBJ2-1, with D possibly being TRBD2 (6 bases). This CDR3 comprises 13 residues. Germline V gene sequence: CDR1 SGHDN, CDR2 FVKESK. The CDR3 coding sequence is TGTGCCAGCAGCCAAGATCTCGGTGGACTACTAATCTTC. Translating gives CASSQDLGGLLIF. The whole variable domain, remainder taken from reference TRBV14 and TRBJ2-1, is EAGVTQFPSHSVIEKGQTVTLRCDPISGHDNLYWYRRVMGKEIKFLLHFVKESKQDESGMPNNRFLAERTGGTYSTLKVQPAELEDSGVYFCASSQDLGGLLIFGPGTRLTVL.

The chain recombines TRBV4-3 with TRBJ2-7; D is ambiguous. The CDR3 length is 14 residues. V lost 3 bases to trimming and J lost 2 bases, with 11 bases between them. Germline CDR1 LGHNA, CDR2 YSLEER. The CDR3: CASSQGLGAYEQYF. The CDR3 nucleotides are TGCGCCAGCAGCCAGGGTTTGGGCGCCTACGAGCAGTACTTC.

The chain combines TRBV29-1 with TRBJ2-2; 7 bases align to TRBD1. Germline V lookup: CDR1 SQVTM, CDR2 ANQGSEA. V trimming: 4 bases; J trimming: 4 bases; junction bases outside the gene matches: 3. This CDR3 is 13 amino acids long. The CDR3 reads CSVAGQTTGELFF. The DNA of the CDR3 is TGCAGCGTTGCGGGACAGACCACCGGGGAGCTGTTTTTT.

V usage is TRBV9 and J usage is TRBJ2-2; TRBD1 aligns across 8 bases. The CDR3 has 16 amino acids. The germline CDR1 and CDR2 sequences are SGDLS and YYNGEE. The trim removed 2 bases at V and 5 bases at J, leaving 8 bases unmatched. CDR3 sequence reads: CASSVGQGAVTGELFF. The CDR3 bases are TGTGCCAGCAGCGTGGGTCAGGGGGCTGTGACCGGGGAGCTGTTTTTT.

The table lists this clonotype with a few counts. The genes are TRBV9 and TRBJ2-3; D is unresolved. The CDR3 has 13 residues. V was clipped by 0 bases and J by 2 bases, with 4 bases between them. Germline V lookup: CDR1 SGDLS, CDR2 YYNGEE. CDR3 sequence (DNA): TGTGCCAGCAGCGTAGACGACACAGATACGCAGTATTTT. This encodes CASSVDDTDTQYF.

This clonotype was observed a few times. The V call is TRBV10-3, the J call TRBJ1-1, with 7 bases that match TRBD1. The J segment lost 10 bases and the V segment lost 2 bases, leaving 7 bases of the junction unmatched. The CDR3 totals 13 residues. Germline loops: CDR1 ENHRY, CDR2 SYGVKD. This chain's CDR3 is CAISERGQFGAFF. CDR3 sequence (DNA): TGTGCCATCAGTGAGAGGGGACAGTTCGGAGCTTTCTTT.

This clonotype was recorded a few times. The V and J genes are TRBV6-6 and TRBJ1-2; D unresolved. Per germline, CDR1 MNHNY and CDR2 SVGAGI (reference sequence). V dropped 9 bases and J dropped 8 bases, with 10 bases sitting between them. The CDR3 runs 10 residues. The CDR3 coding sequence is TGTGCCAGAGCCCCCCGCGGCTACACCTTC. Translation gives CARAPRGYTF.

Ten or more counts support this clonotype. The chain is built from TRBV5-1 and TRBJ2-7; D is possibly TRBD2 (6 bases). The CDR3 is 15 residues long. With 1 base removed from V and 2 bases from J, the gap between germline ends came to 13 bases. The germline CDR1 and CDR2 sequences are SGHRS and YFSETQ. The CDR3 region has the DNA TGCGCCAGCAGCTTGTCGCCGGGAGTTACCTACGAGCAGTACTTC. It specifies CASSLSPGVTYEQYF.

The gene calls are TRBV5-1 and TRBJ2-5; tentative D call: TRBD2 (5 bases). In germline, CDR1 is SGHRS, CDR2 YFSETQ. This CDR3 region has 16 residues. Deletions cut 1 base from V and 4 bases from J, with 17 bases between. CDR3 sequence: CASSLRGLPAPETQYF. In nucleotides, the CDR3 is TGCGCCAGCAGCTTGCGTGGACTTCCGGCTCCAGAGACCCAGTACTTC.

There are a few counts of this clonotype. V usage is TRBV9 and J usage is TRBJ2-7; TRBD1 might be the D (6 bases). The V end was cut by 2 bases, the J end by 5 bases, with 14 bases between. The germline V gene has CDR1 SGDLS and CDR2 YYNGEE. This CDR3 comprises 14 residues. The CDR3 coding sequence is TGTGCCAGCAGCGTGTCTCAGGGGAACGACGAGCAGTACTTC. This sequence encodes CASSVSQGNDEQYF.

The chain carries TRBV5-5 and TRBJ2-5; tentatively, D is TRBD1 (5 bases). The CDR3 is made up of 15 amino acids. Trimming took off 2 bases at V and 4 bases at J, with 15 bases between the two ends. CDR1 SGHKS and CDR2 YYEKEE come from the germline V gene (reference sequence). The CDR3 spells CASSFQAGLSETQYF. The CDR3 nucleotides are TGTGCCAGCAGCTTCCAGGCAGGGCTATCAGAGACCCAGTACTTC.